The T cell receptor (beta chain) under discussion was sequenced for a study of T cells expressing NK-cell markers (dated by TCRdb to the early 2020s). For the study in its entirety: Three sorted T-cell subsets (CD3+CD56+NKG2C+, CD3+CD56+NKG2C- and CD3+CD56-NKG2C+) from fewer than 10 donors had their TCR beta-chain repertoires profiled. Of the eight sequenced donors, seven were found to be HCMV-seropositive and one was found to be HCMV-seronegative. The eight sequenced donors were randomly selected healthy volunteers, three men and five women. Sequencing of the libraries produced 2 x 150 bp reads on Illumina HiSeq 2000/2500, MiSeq or NextSeq. Overall results and qualifications from the work: Those dominant clonotypes were again the most abundant among CD3+CD56-NKG2C+ cells in four donors, at roughly 25-60.1%. For more than 5 donors, the dominant CD3+CD56+NKG2C+ clonotypes were among the top 10 CD8+ clonotypes and accounted for about 1.0-7.0% of CD8+ T cells. It remained unclear whether the expanded NKG2C-expressing T cell clones were specific for HCMV antigens.

The germline V gene encodes CDR1 SGHKS and CDR2 YYEKEE (reference sequence). The CDR3, from cysteine to phenylalanine, totals 17 residues. This entry has no DNA. For this clonotype: Which antigen it targets is not known.

Instrument on record: Illumina HiSeq 2000. 5'RACE template switching, by which a universal primer site and unique molecular identifiers were added, was used to make TCR beta cDNA libraries. cDNA synthesis was primed from the TCR beta constant segment and was followed by two successive PCR amplification steps. Concerning the study's data processing: MIGEC was used to demultiplex reads and group reads by UMI, and MiTCR was used to assemble and quantify clonotypes. To exclude erroneous sequences, any TCR cDNA sequence not supported by at least two reads was discarded. The tcR package was used for downstream repertoire analysis, and clonotypes were matched across fractions by CDR3 nucleotide sequence plus V segment. VDJmatch was used to annotate antigen specificity against VDJdb, with one amino acid substitution in CDR3 permitted. The reads underwent TCRdb reprocessing, giving one record for each CDR3 protein sequence and no DNA. In this record, the V and J calls reflect TCRdb's handling and not the investigators' own analysis. The sample's own table lists about 260,000 distinct CDR3 sequences. Clones ranked in the top ten supply more than 3.5% of the sample.

A commercial ELISA kit detecting HCMV-specific IgG in serum was used to determine HCMV serostatus. Peripheral blood mononuclear cells were isolated from blood by Ficoll density gradient centrifugation. The sequence came from a woman aged 18 to 75 in good health. The specimen was blood T cells: a sorted CD56 or NKG2C T cell subset, CD4+ or CD8+ T cells, or bulk PBMC T cells (not recorded which). Here the chain combines TRBV5-5 and TRBJ2-2; TCRdb lists TRBD2, though no DNA is available to test this call. The CDR3 protein: CASSLEAAGGRTGELFF.